This T cell receptor (beta chain) is from a study of T cells after yellow fever vaccination. Study-wide background: For low cell numbers, libraries were made with SMART-Seq v4 Ultra Low Input. Findings of the study overall: Booster samples showed a return of most primary-vaccination clones (almost 97% CD4, about 85% CD8).

This clonotype showed up just a few times. Its specificity is unknown. V was trimmed by 1 base and J by 1 base, leaving 5 bases between them. CDR1 SGHKS and CDR2 YYEKEE come from the germline V gene (reference sequence). This CDR3 has 13 amino acids. TCRdb re-derived calls from the 5' RACE reads in MiXCR, one entry per CDR3 protein. Of under 550,000 distinct CDR3 sequences listed, 21% are singletons. The rearrangement uses TRBV5-5 and TRBJ1-1; D not certain. This TCR derives from a man aged 18 to 30 who received the YFV17D yellow fever vaccine. This specimen consisted of PBMCs, obtained 21 days after the first yellow fever vaccination. CDR3: CASSLWRNTEAFF. The CDR3 region has the DNA TGTGCCAGCAGCTTGTGGAGGAACACTGAAGCTTTCTTT.